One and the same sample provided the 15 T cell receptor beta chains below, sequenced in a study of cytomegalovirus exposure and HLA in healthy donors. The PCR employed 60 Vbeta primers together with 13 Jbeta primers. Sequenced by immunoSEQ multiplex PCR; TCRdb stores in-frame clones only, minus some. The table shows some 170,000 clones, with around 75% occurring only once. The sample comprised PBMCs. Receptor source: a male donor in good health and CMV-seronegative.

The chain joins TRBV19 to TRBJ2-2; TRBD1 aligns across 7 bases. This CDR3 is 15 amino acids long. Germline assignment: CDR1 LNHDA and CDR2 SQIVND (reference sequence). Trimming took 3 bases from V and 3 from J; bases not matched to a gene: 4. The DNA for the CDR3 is TGTGCCAGTAGTATTCAGGGGGTGTACACCGGGGAGCTGTTTTTT. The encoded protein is CASSIQGVYTGELFF. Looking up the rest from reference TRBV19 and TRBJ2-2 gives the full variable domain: DGGITQSPKYLFRKEGQNVTLSCEQNLNHDAMYWYRQDPGQGLRLIYYSQIVNDFQKGDIAEGYSVSREKKESFPLTVTSAQKNPTAFYLCASSIQGVYTGELFFGEGSRLTVL.

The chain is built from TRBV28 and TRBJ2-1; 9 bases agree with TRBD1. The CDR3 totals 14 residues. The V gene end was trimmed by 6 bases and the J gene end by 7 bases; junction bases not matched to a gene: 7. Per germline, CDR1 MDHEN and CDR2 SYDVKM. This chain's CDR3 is CASSLGQGKNEQFF. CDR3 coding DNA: TGTGCCAGCAGCCTGGGACAGGGCAAGAATGAGCAGTTCTTC.

The CDR3 DNA reads as TGTGCCACCAGCAGAGAAAGGACAGGGCAAGAGACCCAGTACTTC. It codes for CATSRERTGQETQYF. The chain joins TRBV15 to TRBJ2-5; 8 positions match TRBD1. CDR3 length: 15 residues. Germline lookup yields CDR1 LNHNV and CDR2 YYDKDF (reference sequence). V was pared by 0 bases and J by 2 bases, with 2 bases of the junction left unmatched.

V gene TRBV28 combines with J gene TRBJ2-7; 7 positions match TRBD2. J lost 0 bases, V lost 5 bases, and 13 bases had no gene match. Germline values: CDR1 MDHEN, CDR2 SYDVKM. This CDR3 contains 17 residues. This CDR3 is CASSPSGGSGFSYEQYF. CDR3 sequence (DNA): TGTGCCAGCAGTCCTTCTGGGGGTAGCGGGTTCTCCTACGAGCAGTACTTC.

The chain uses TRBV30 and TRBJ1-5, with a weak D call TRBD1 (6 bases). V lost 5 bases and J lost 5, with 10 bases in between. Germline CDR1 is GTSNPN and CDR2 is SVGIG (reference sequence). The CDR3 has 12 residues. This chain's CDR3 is CAWSPGDQPQHF. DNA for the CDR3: TGTGCCTGGTCTCCAGGGGATCAGCCCCAGCATTTT.

DNA for the CDR3: TGTGCCAGCAGTTACTCGCACCCGGGAGAGGGCAATGAGCAGTTCTTC. As protein: CASSYSHPGEGNEQFF. V and J are TRBV6-5 and TRBJ2-1; perhaps TRBD2 as D (6 bases). CDR1 and CDR2 from the germline V gene are MNHEY and SVGAGI. The CDR3 is 16 residues long. Trimming removed 0 bases at V and 6 bases at J, with 15 bases between.

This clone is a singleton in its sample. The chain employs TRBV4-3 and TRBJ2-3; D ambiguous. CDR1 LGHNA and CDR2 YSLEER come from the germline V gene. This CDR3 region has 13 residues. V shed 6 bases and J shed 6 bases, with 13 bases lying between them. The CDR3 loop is CASSIKTTDTQYF. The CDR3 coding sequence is TGCGCCAGCAGTATAAAAACAACGGATACGCAGTATTTT.

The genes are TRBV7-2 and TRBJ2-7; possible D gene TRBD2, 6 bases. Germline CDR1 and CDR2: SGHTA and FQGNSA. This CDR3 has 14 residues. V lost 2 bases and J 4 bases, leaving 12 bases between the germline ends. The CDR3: CASSLFREKYEQYF. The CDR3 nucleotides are TGTGCCAGCAGCTTATTTCGGGAGAAATACGAGCAGTACTTC.

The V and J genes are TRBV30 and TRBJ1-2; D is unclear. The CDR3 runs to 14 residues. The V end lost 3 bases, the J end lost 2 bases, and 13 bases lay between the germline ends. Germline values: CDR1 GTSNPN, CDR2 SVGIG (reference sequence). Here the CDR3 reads CAWRARQLNYGYTF. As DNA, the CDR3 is TGTGCCTGGAGGGCCCGCCAGTTAAACTATGGCTACACCTTC.

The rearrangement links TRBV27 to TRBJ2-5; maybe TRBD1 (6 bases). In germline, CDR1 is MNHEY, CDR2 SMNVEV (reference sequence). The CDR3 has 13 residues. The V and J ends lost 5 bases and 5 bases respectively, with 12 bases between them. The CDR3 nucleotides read TGTGCCAGCAGTCCTCAGGGGTGGGAGACCCAGTACTTC. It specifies CASSPQGWETQYF.

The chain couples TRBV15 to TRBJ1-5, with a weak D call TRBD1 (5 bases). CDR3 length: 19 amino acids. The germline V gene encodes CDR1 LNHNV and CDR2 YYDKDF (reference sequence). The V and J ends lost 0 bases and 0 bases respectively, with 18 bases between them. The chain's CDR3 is CATSRDQGATPNSNQPQHF. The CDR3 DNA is TGTGCCACCAGCAGAGACCAAGGGGCCACCCCTAATAGCAATCAGCCCCAGCATTTT.

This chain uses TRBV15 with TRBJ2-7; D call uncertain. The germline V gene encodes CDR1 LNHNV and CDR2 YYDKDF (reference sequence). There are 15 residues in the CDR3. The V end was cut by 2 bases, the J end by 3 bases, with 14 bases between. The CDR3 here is CATSRRGPVGYEQYF. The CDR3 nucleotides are TGTGCCACCAGCAGACGAGGCCCCGTGGGCTACGAGCAGTACTTC.

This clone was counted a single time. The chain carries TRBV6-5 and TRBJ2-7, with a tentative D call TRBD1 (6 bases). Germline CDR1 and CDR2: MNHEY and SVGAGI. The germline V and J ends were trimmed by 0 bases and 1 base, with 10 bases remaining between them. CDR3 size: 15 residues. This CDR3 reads CASSYSYRESYEQYF. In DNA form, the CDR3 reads TGTGCCAGCAGTTACTCCTACAGGGAATCCTACGAGCAGTACTTC.

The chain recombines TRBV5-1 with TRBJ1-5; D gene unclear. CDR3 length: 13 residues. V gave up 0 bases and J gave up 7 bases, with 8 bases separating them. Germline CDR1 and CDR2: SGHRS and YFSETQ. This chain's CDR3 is CASSLGWQQPQHF. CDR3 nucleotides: TGCGCCAGCAGCTTGGGATGGCAGCAGCCCCAGCATTTT.

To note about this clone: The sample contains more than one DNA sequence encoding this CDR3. The CDR3 loop is CASSANRVLYSGANVLTF. CDR3 bases: TGTGCCAGCAGCGCTAACAGGGTCCTTTACTCTGGGGCCAACGTCCTGACTTTC. The genes are TRBV5-4 and TRBJ2-6, with a possible D match to TRBD1 (6 bases). V was cut by 4 bases and J by 0 bases, with 17 bases left in between. The CDR3 consists of 18 residues. Looked up from germline, CDR1 is SGHNT and CDR2 is YYREEE (reference sequence).